What follows are 15 T cell receptor beta chains derived from one specimen sequenced in a study of blood T cell repertoires in COVID-19. Sequencing was performed with immunoSEQ multiplex PCR; in TCRdb, only in-frame clones are kept and a portion is missing. In the table there are 200,000 to 250,000 clones, around 90% of which are singletons. Sequencing was carried out using peripheral blood. Receptors were obtained from a man aged 55 to 69 with COVID-19, enrolled during active disease.

The chain joins TRBV20-1 to TRBJ1-2; D ambiguous. Trimming shortened V by 8 bases and J by 3 bases, and 10 bases separated the two germline ends. CDR3 size: 11 residues. In germline, CDR1 is DFQATT, CDR2 SNEGSKA (reference sequence). The CDR3 DNA reads TGCAGTACCACAAGCGACTATGGCTACACCTTC. Residues: CSTTSDYGYTF.

This CDR3 is CASSPPGTSGFNEQFF. As DNA, the CDR3 is TGTGCCAGCTCACCCCCCGGGACTAGCGGATTCAATGAGCAGTTCTTC. The V call is TRBV18, the J call TRBJ2-1; 11 bases line up with TRBD2. This CDR3 contains 16 residues. The germline V gene has CDR1 KGHSH and CDR2 LQKENI. V gave up 3 bases and J gave up 6 bases; unmatched junction bases: 7. Full variable domain (outside the CDR3, taken from reference TRBV18 and TRBJ2-1): NAGVMQNPRHLVRRRGQEARLRCSPMKGHSHVYWYRQLPEEGLKFMVYLQKENIIDESGMPKERFSAEFPKEGPSILRIQQVVRGDSAAYFCASSPPGTSGFNEQFFGPGTRLTVL.

This clone was seen a single time. The chain couples TRBV30 to TRBJ1-1, with D maybe TRBD1 (6 bases). The V gene's germline CDR1 is GTSNPN and CDR2 SVGIG (reference sequence). V lost 8 bases to trimming and J lost 1 base, with 14 bases between them. This CDR3 region has 13 residues. The CDR3 spells CATKTGGNTEAFF. The CDR3 DNA reads TGTGCCACCAAGACAGGTGGGAACACTGAAGCTTTCTTT. The complete variable domain, with remaining parts taken from reference TRBV30 and TRBJ1-1, reads SQTIHQWPATLVQPVGSPLSLECTVEGTSNPNLYWYRQAAGRGLQLLFYSVGIGQISSEVPQNLSASRPQDRQFILSSKKLLLSDSGFYLCATKTGGNTEAFFGQGTRLTVV.

The V call is TRBV30, the J call TRBJ2-2; 11 nucleotides agree with TRBD2. CDR1 and CDR2 from the germline V gene are GTSNPN and SVGIG (reference sequence). The V gene end was trimmed by 1 base and the J gene end by 6 bases; junction bases not matched to a gene: 4. The CDR3 is made up of 15 amino acids. CDR3 in amino acids: CAWSGGLAGSGELFF. The CDR3 bases are TGTGCCTGGAGTGGTGGACTAGCGGGTTCCGGGGAGCTGTTTTTT. The full variable domain, its missing parts supplied by reference TRBV30 and TRBJ2-2, is SQTIHQWPATLVQPVGSPLSLECTVEGTSNPNLYWYRQAAGRGLQLLFYSVGIGQISSEVPQNLSASRPQDRQFILSSKKLLLSDSGFYLCAWSGGLAGSGELFFGEGSRLTVL.

This chain uses TRBV6-2 or TRBV6-3 with TRBJ2-7; D uncertain. V was pared by 6 bases and J by 1 base, with 16 bases between. The CDR3 is made up of 15 amino acids. The germline gives CDR1 MNHEY, CDR2 SVGEGT. CDR3 in DNA: TGTGCCAGCAGCCCACCCGTGGCCAATTCCTACGAGCAGTACTTC. Amino acid sequence: CASSPPVANSYEQYF.

This rearrangement joins TRBV27 to TRBJ2-7; 7 bases are shared with TRBD2. V was pared by 2 bases and J by 2 bases, with 6 bases of the junction left unmatched. CDR3 length equals 15 residues. Germline-derived CDR1 and CDR2 are MNHEY and SMNVEV (reference sequence). CDR3 DNA sequence: TGTGCCAGCAGTTTAGGGGCTAGCGGCACCTACGAGCAGTACTTC. This sequence encodes CASSLGASGTYEQYF.

The J gene is TRBJ2-5, the V gene TRBV5-4; 10 bases line up with TRBD2. After removal of 4 bases from V and 5 bases from J, the junction contained 8 bases not matched to a gene. The CDR3 has 15 residues. Germline CDR1 reads SGHNT; CDR2 reads YYREEE (reference sequence). CDR3 protein: CASSSSGRAGETQYF. The CDR3 nucleotides are TGTGCCAGCAGCAGCAGCGGGAGGGCCGGGGAGACCCAGTACTTC.

The chain uses TRBV29-1 and TRBJ2-4; the match to TRBD1 covers 9 bases. Germline V gene data show CDR1 as SQVTM and CDR2 as ANQGSEA. V lost 4 bases and J lost 10; bases outside the gene matches: 8. The CDR3 spans 13 residues. This CDR3 reads CSVAGTGPPIQYF. The CDR3 DNA reads as TGCAGCGTTGCGGGGACAGGGCCCCCTATTCAGTACTTC.

The chain couples TRBV7-6 to TRBJ2-2; 7 bases are shared with TRBD2. The CDR3 totals 16 residues. Germline values: CDR1 SGHVS, CDR2 FNYEAQ. Trimming removed 7 bases from V and 7 bases from J; junction bases left unmatched: 15. The CDR3 DNA follows: TGTGCCAGCACCGCGAGCGGGGCCTGGCGGGGCGGGGAGCTGTTTTTT. Protein product: CASTASGAWRGGELFF.

The CDR3 spells CASSLPNGIEPRNEQFF. The CDR3 coding sequence is TGCGCCAGCAGCCTCCCTAATGGTATAGAGCCCCGCAATGAGCAGTTCTTC. The V call is TRBV4-1, the J call TRBJ2-1; D is uncertain. This CDR3 region has 17 residues. V was shortened by 4 bases and J by 6 bases, with 22 bases between the two germline ends. Germline CDR1 reads MGHRA; CDR2 reads YSYEKL.

V and J are TRBV30 and TRBJ2-1, with 7 bases lining up with TRBD1. CDR3 length: 14 amino acids. CDR1 is GTSNPN and CDR2 is SVGIG in the germline V gene (reference sequence). The V segment lost 0 bases and the J segment 4 bases; nucleotides outside the gene matches: 3. The CDR3 sequence is CAWSVQGQYNEQFF. CDR3 nucleotide sequence: TGTGCCTGGAGTGTACAGGGACAGTACAATGAGCAGTTCTTC.

The chain combines TRBV11-2 with TRBJ2-2; a possible D gene is TRBD2 (6 bases). V was pared by 5 bases and J by 0 bases, with 16 bases between. CDR3 length equals 17 residues. Per the germline V gene, CDR1 is SGHAT and CDR2 is FQNNGV. The DNA for the CDR3 is TGTGCCAGCAGCCTCTGGTTGCTAGCGCCGAACACCGGGGAGCTGTTTTTT. It codes for CASSLWLLAPNTGELFF.

The chain employs TRBV11-1 and TRBJ2-7; D is ambiguous. Trimming removed 3 bases at V and 3 bases at J, with 15 bases between. The CDR3 has 15 amino acids. Germline V lookup: CDR1 SGHAT, CDR2 FQDESV (reference sequence). CDR3 DNA: TGTGCCAGCAGCTTTACTTGGGCAGAACTCTACGAGCAGTACTTC. Its translation: CASSFTWAELYEQYF. The full variable domain, in which reference TRBV11-1 and TRBJ2-7 provide the parts outside the CDR3, is EAEVAQSPRYKITEKSQAVAFWCDPISGHATLYWYRQILGQGPELLVQFQDESVVDDSQLPKDRFSAERLKGVDSTLKIQPAELGDSAMYLCASSFTWAELYEQYFGPGTRLTVT.

The rearrangement uses TRBV7-3 and TRBJ2-3, with no clear D. Germline CDR1 reads SGHTA; CDR2 reads FQGTGA. The CDR3 is 16 amino acids. Trimming shortened V by 2 bases and J by 1 base, and 13 bases separated the two germline ends. The chain's CDR3 is CASSLGWSEGTDTQYF. CDR3 DNA sequence: TGTGCCAGCAGCTTAGGGTGGAGCGAGGGCACAGATACGCAGTATTTT.

The rearrangement links TRBV9 to TRBJ2-3, with D perhaps matching TRBD1 (5 bases). Germline values: CDR1 SGDLS, CDR2 YYNGEE. The CDR3 consists of 18 residues. The V gene lost 0 bases and the J gene lost 3 bases, with 20 bases spanning the gap. CDR3 nucleotides: TGTGCCAGCAGCGTAGGTAAGGGGTCGGCAGGGCGGACAGATACGCAGTATTTT. Translating it yields CASSVGKGSAGRTDTQYF.